The 16 T cell receptor beta chains presented below share a single source sample, sequenced in a study of shared clonotypes between healthy human individuals. TCRdb keeps only in-frame clones here, not all; method: immunoSEQ multiplex PCR. The sample contains some 1.1 million clones, 60% to 85% of which appear only once. Sequencing was done on a sample of memory CD4+ T cells from PBMCs. Subset defined: CD45RA-negative fraction. Source of these receptors: a man aged 18-30 years in good health. Some clones in this sample may be carry-over from other donors' samples.

J is TRBJ2-1 and V is TRBV7-3, with 7 nucleotides matching TRBD2. V lost 1 base and J lost 4; bases outside the gene matches: 7. Looked up from germline, CDR1 is SGHTA and CDR2 is FQGTGA. The CDR3 has 16 residues. The CDR3 DNA follows: TGTGCCAGCAGCTTAAGTGCCCTAGCGGATTACAATGAGCAGTTCTTC. Protein: CASSLSALADYNEQFF.

The sample holds many counts of this clone. This chain uses TRBV4-1 with TRBJ2-3; TRBD2 matches 9 bases. The CDR3 runs 16 residues. The germline V gene encodes CDR1 MGHRA and CDR2 YSYEKL. With V trimmed by 1 base and J by 5 bases, 7 bases remained unmatched. DNA of the CDR3: TGCGCCAGCAGCCAAGGGGGCGGGAGGGCCCAAGATACGCAGTATTTT. It codes for CASSQGGGRAQDTQYF.

The rearrangement links TRBV7-9 to TRBJ1-3, with D perhaps matching TRBD1 (5 bases). The germline V gene encodes CDR1 SEHNR and CDR2 FQNEAQ (reference sequence). The V end was cut by 5 bases, the J end by 8 bases, with 13 bases between. CDR3 length: 13 residues. CDR3 nucleotide sequence: TGTGCCAGCAGCATAGTACAGACAGACACCATATATTTT. This gives the protein CASSIVQTDTIYF.

A word on this clone: Since a much larger clone is just one base distant, this may be a read error. This sample also contains other DNA sequences that code for the same CDR3. The chain recombines TRBV30 with TRBJ1-1; a possible D gene is TRBD1 (5 bases). Germline CDR1 and CDR2: GTSNPN and SVGIG (reference sequence). The CDR3 sequence is 13 residues long. In DNA form, the CDR3 reads TGTGCCTGGAGTAGTGGGGGGAGAGCTGAAGCCTTCTTT. Translation: CAWSSGGRAEAFF. Full variable domain (remainder filled in from reference TRBV30 and TRBJ1-1): SQTIHQWPATLVQPVGSPLSLECTVEGTSNPNLYWYRQAAGRGLQLLFYSVGIGQISSEVPQNLSASRPQDRQFILSSKKLLLSDSGFYLCAWSSGGRAEAFFGQGTRLTVV.

This rearrangement joins TRBV5-1 to TRBJ1-2; tentative D call: TRBD1 (5 bases). Germline CDR1 SGHRS, CDR2 YFSETQ. Trimming left V 3 bases short and J 5 bases short, with 20 bases between. The CDR3 is made up of 16 amino acids. The CDR3 loop is CASSWGGTGNSYGYTF. The CDR3 DNA follows: TGCGCCAGCAGCTGGGGAGGGACCGGCAATTCTTATGGCTACACCTTC.

The rearrangement uses TRBV30 and TRBJ2-7, with 12 positions matching TRBD2. The CDR3 runs to 20 residues. The ends lost 0 bases at V and 0 bases at J; junction bases unmatched: 15. Germline loops: CDR1 GTSNPN, CDR2 SVGIG (reference sequence). In DNA, the CDR3 is TGTGCCTGGAGTGTAAGGCCAATGGGACTAGCGGGCATTAGCTCCTACGAGCAGTACTTC. It specifies CAWSVRPMGLAGISSYEQYF.

This chain joins TRBV19 and TRBJ2-1, with D perhaps assigned TRBD1 or TRBD2 (5 bases each). V dropped 10 bases and J dropped 6 bases, with 19 bases sitting between them. The germline gives CDR1 LNHDA, CDR2 SQIVND (reference sequence). This CDR3 is built from 14 residues. CDR3 sequence reads: CATRSGRSSNEQFF. Written as DNA, the CDR3 is TGTGCCACCCGATCGGGACGGAGTTCCAATGAGCAGTTCTTC.

In regard to this clone: The identical CDR3 is also encoded by other nucleotide sequences in the sample. This chain joins TRBV28 and TRBJ1-5; D not resolved. Germline V gene sequence: CDR1 MDHEN, CDR2 SYDVKM. Trimming took 6 bases from V and 7 from J, leaving 10 bases between them. The CDR3 contains 12 residues. The CDR3 nucleotides are TGTGCCAGCAGCCTGATGGGGCAGCCCCAGCATTTT. Protein product: CASSLMGQPQHF. The variable domain in full, completed from reference TRBV28 and TRBJ1-5, reads DVKVTQSSRYLVKRTGEKVFLECVQDMDHENMFWYRQDPGLGLRLIYFSYDVKMKEKGDIPEGYSVSREKKERFSLILESASTNQTSMYLCASSLMGQPQHFGDGTRLSIL.

J is TRBJ2-5 and V is TRBV25-1; 8 bases agree with TRBD2. Per the germline V gene, CDR1 is MGHDK and CDR2 is SYGVNS. After removal of 10 bases from V and 5 bases from J, the junction contained 9 bases not matched to a gene. There are 13 residues in the CDR3. Here the CDR3 reads CANQERERETQYF. In DNA form, the CDR3 reads TGTGCCAACCAAGAGCGGGAGAGGGAGACCCAGTACTTC.

This clone was observed many times. Other DNA sequences in this specimen translate into the identical CDR3. V and J are TRBV7-9 and TRBJ2-5; maybe TRBD1 (6 bases). CDR1 SEHNR and CDR2 FQNEAQ come from the germline V gene (reference sequence). The CDR3 spans 13 residues. V lost 1 base and J 5 bases, leaving 8 bases between the germline ends. The CDR3 sequence: CASSLGTGETQYF. Written as DNA, the CDR3 is TGTGCCAGCAGCTTAGGTACAGGGGAGACCCAGTACTTC.

CDR3 loop: CASLLAGIQETQYF. CDR3 nucleotides: TGCGCCAGCCTCCTAGCGGGGATCCAAGAGACCCAGTACTTC. The chain has TRBV10-2 and TRBJ2-5, with 9 bases identical to TRBD2. Unmatched junction bases numbered 5, after V lost 8 bases and J lost 1 base. This CDR3 is built from 14 residues. Germline-derived CDR1 and CDR2 are WSHSY and SAAADI.

The V gene is TRBV5-4, the J gene TRBJ1-1, with no clear D. Trimming took off 4 bases at V and 1 base at J, with 14 bases between the two ends. Germline-derived CDR1 and CDR2 are SGHNT and YYREEE (reference sequence). The length of the CDR3 is 15 residues. CDR3 loop: CASSEPTRGNTEAFF. The CDR3 bases are TGTGCCAGCAGCGAACCGACACGAGGGAACACTGAAGCTTTCTTT.

This clone turned up a few times. The chain carries TRBV10-3 and TRBJ1-2; 7 nucleotides align to TRBD1. The germline V gene encodes CDR1 ENHRY and CDR2 SYGVKD. The trim removed 5 bases at V and 7 bases at J, leaving 13 bases unmatched. There are 15 residues in the CDR3. The CDR3 nucleotides read TGTGCCATCAGTACTCCGGGACAGCGTTCACTTGGCTACACCTTC. Residues: CAISTPGQRSLGYTF.

The rearrangement uses TRBV19 and TRBJ2-7, with 7 positions matching TRBD2. Germline V gene sequence: CDR1 LNHDA, CDR2 SQIVND (reference sequence). There are 16 residues in the CDR3. With V trimmed by 4 bases and J by 0 bases, 9 bases remained unmatched. CDR3: CASSTQGLADSYEQYF. In DNA form, the CDR3 reads TGTGCCAGTAGTACCCAAGGGCTAGCGGACTCCTACGAGCAGTACTTC.

This chain connects TRBV23-1 to TRBJ2-5; 8 nucleotides agree with TRBD1. TRBV23-1 is given ORF status, its function remaining uncertain. After removal of 6 bases from V and 5 bases from J, the junction contained 5 bases not matched to a gene. This CDR3 comprises 13 residues. Written as DNA, the CDR3 is TGCGCCAGCAGCTCTACAGGGGGGGAGACCCAGTACTTC. The encoded protein is CASSSTGGETQYF.

This chain connects TRBV14 to TRBJ1-2, with D perhaps matching TRBD1 (6 bases). The ends were cut back, 3 bases at V and 9 bases at J, with 11 bases in the middle. The CDR3 is made up of 12 amino acids. Per germline, CDR1 SGHDN and CDR2 FVKESK. CDR3 sequence: CASSHRQGSYTF. CDR3 nucleotides: TGTGCCAGCAGCCATCGTCAGGGGAGCTACACCTTC.